In its sample, the clone carrying this T cell receptor (beta chain) was seen a few times. The antigen remains undetermined. This entry belongs to a study of OX40 agonist ivuxolimab in advanced cancers. Per the germline V gene, CDR1 is MNHNY and CDR2 is SVGAGI (reference sequence). CDR3 length equals 13 residues. Trimming at V came to 11 bases and at J to 4 bases, leaving 9 bases not matched to a gene. Autoimmune disease history or systemic immunosuppression excluded patients. This table comes from immunoSEQ multiplex PCR, and its TCRdb copy is limited to in-frame clones, with some not included. The sample includes tens of thousands of clones, 86% of them seen just once. Study results and caveats: Dosing at 0.1 to 3.0 mg/kg was accompanied by clonal expansion of CD4+ and CD8+ blood T cells by week 6. In general, CD8+ T cells held more expanded clones than CD4+ did, on average.

The V and J genes are TRBV6-6 and TRBJ1-1, with 8 bases lining up with TRBD1. This specimen consisted of CD4+ or CD8+ T cells sorted from blood, obtained in a trial of the OX40 agonist ivuxolimab. This clonotype was obtained from an adult with an advanced solid tumor such as melanoma, head and neck, liver or kidney cancer. The CDR3 region has the DNA TGTGCCGCAACAGGGGGTGCGGTCACTGAAGCTTTCTTT. The encoded protein is CAATGGAVTEAFF.